This T cell receptor beta chain was identified during a study of T cell responses to AZD1222 COVID-19 vaccine. Clones were read by immunoSEQ multiplex PCR, and TCRdb kept only the in-frame ones, dropping some. The data show some 170,000 clones, about 89% seen once. Study-wide findings and caveats: Baseline seropositives among AZD1222 recipients totaled only six or seven. Increased Spike-specific TCR breadth and depth were observed after two AZD1222 doses.

With regard to this clone: Antigen specificity is unknown.

The germline gives CDR1 LGHNA, CDR2 YNFKEQ. The CDR3 consists of 16 residues. The junction had 4 bases not matched to a gene; V was cut back by 6 bases and J by 2 bases. The receptor was isolated from an adult in good health. The J gene is TRBJ2-7, the V gene TRBV4-2; TRBD2 agrees at 16 bases. Material: peripheral blood, obtained on day 0 of AZD1222 vaccination. The CDR3 sequence is CASRVGTSGRAYEQYF. CDR3 in DNA: TGTGCCAGCAGGGTGGGGACTAGCGGGAGGGCCTACGAGCAGTACTTC.